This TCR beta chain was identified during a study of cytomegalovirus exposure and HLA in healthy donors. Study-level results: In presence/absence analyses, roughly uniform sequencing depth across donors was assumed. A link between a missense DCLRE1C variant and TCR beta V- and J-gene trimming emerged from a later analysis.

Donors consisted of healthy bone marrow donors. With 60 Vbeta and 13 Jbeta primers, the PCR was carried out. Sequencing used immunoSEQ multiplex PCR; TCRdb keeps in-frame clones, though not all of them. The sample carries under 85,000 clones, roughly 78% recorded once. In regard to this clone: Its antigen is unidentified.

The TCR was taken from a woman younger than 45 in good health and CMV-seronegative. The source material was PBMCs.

The CDR3 loop is CASSSGLPSLSYEQYF. CDR3 nucleotides: TGTGCCAGCAGTTCGGGACTACCCTCTTTATCCTACGAGCAGTACTTC. V is TRBV6-5 and J is TRBJ2-7; the match to TRBD2 covers 7 bases. This CDR3 contains 16 residues. Germline CDR1 MNHEY, CDR2 SVGAGI. V gave up 4 bases and J gave up 1 base; unmatched junction bases: 10.